The present entry profiles one TCR beta chain with its context. The specificity of this receptor is unknown. The sample holds no much larger clone one base away, and base qualities are not on file. This entry belongs to a study of T cell responses to AZD1222 COVID-19 vaccine (dated by TCRdb to about 2021). Regarding the study in general: AZD1222 recipients given second doses at about 4 weeks or at about 12 weeks were pooled, since spike-specific TCR depth and breadth were not found to differ between the two schedules. A total of 233 trial participants underwent TCR sequencing, of whom 207 received two doses of AZD1222 and roughly 25 received two doses of the MenACWY control vaccine. Trial participants were enrolled by age into 18-55, 56-69 and 70-plus year subgroups, with about 150, 27 and 61 TCR-sequenced participants respectively.

This sample's time point label indicates: baseline before first vaccination. Samples from vaccinated people were obtained from the UK trials COV001 and COV002, which included a single-blind randomized controlled phase 2/3 trial of AZD1222 (ChAdOx1 nCoV-19) in healthy adults. For TCRbeta chain sequencing, PBMC samples from trial participants were taken at day 0 and at day 28 after the second dose. General conclusions and limits of the study: Participants were mostly white British and included more females than males, and it was suggested by the authors that clonal diversity may have been underestimated. Spike-specific TCR breadth and depth rose significantly after two AZD1222 doses compared with day 0 and with MenACWY recipients. The 56-69-year group was small, and its depth increase did not reach significance, likely because of low power. No day 14 peak-response samples were available, so repertoires were characterized only after the peak T cell response. Conclusions about previously exposed vaccinees were limited because only six AZD1222 recipients were SARS-CoV-2 seropositive at baseline. Reportedly, close to half of the unique spike-specific TCRs recognized epitopes lying outside the regions that are mutated in the B.1.351 and B.1.1.7 variants. The vaccine-associated CD4 TCRs covered the entire spike protein, and the dominant responses fell in regions 160-218 and 743-854.

The CDR3 regions of human TCRbeta chains were analyzed by immunosequencing. The authors' pipeline ran thus. Repertoire TCRs were checked for matches against a reference library of SARS-CoV-2-specific TCRs that had been generated using the MIRA antigen-specificity platform. Breadth was defined as the fraction of unique TCRs that were SARS-CoV-2-associated, and depth was defined as the fraction of total T cells that were SARS-CoV-2-associated. Using the MIRA data, every spike-specific TCR was mapped to the spike region that the TCR reacted to and assigned to either a CD4 or a CD8 class. Log10-transformed breadth and depth values were compared by one-way ANOVA with Sidak's multiple comparisons tests. Here the immuneACCESS table is served through TCRdb, limited to in-frame sequences with V and J called. Missing clones are a known gap in these copies; in checked studies unresolved V genes cover under half, and the rest lacks a known reason. The V and J calls and clone size come from that table; D and trimming were worked out from the DNA. For this sample the table gives about 190,000 clones, of which 94% were detected only once. The top ten constitute roughly 10% of the sample.

There are 12 amino acids in the CDR3, from cysteine to phenylalanine inclusive. Only CDR3 DNA is held: 36 bases, read in frame from base 1. Based on the germline V gene, the CDR1 and CDR2 sequences are MDHEN and SYDVKM. V loses 7 bases, J loses 5 bases, and the germline ends lie 11 bases apart. The material was peripheral blood, obtained on day 0 of AZD1222 vaccination. This receptor was obtained from an adult in good health. The sequence links TRBV28 to TRBJ1-2, with the D segment identity uncertain. The nucleotide sequence is given as TGTGCCAGCAAAACGGGAGTTTATGGCTACACCTTC. It translates as CASKTGVYGYTF.